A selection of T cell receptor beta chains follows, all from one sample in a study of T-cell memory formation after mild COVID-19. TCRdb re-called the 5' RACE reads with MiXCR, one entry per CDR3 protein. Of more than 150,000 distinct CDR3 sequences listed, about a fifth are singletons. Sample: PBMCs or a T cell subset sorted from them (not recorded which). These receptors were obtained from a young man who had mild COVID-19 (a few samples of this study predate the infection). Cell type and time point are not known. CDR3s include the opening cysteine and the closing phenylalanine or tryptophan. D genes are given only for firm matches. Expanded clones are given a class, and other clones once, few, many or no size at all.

CDR3 DNA: TGTGCCAGCAGTGCCCGCAGGGGTTGGAGCTTTGACGGCTACACCTTC
CDR3 protein: CASSARRGWSFDGYTF
J gene: TRBJ1-2
V gene: TRBV27
D gene: .
clone size: .

CDR3 DNA: TGCGCCAGCAGCTGGGTTACGGGAGAAGCCTCCTACGAGCAGTACTTC
CDR3 protein: CASSWVTGEASYEQYF
J gene: TRBJ2-7
V gene: TRBV5-1
D gene: .
clone size: .

CDR3 DNA: TGCGCCAGCAGCCAAGCCCCGGAAGAGACCCAGTACTTC
CDR3 protein: CASSQAPEETQYF
J gene: TRBJ2-5
V gene: TRBV4-2
D gene: .
clone size: many

CDR3 DNA: TGTGCCAGCAGCCGGGACGAAGATACGCAGTATTTT
CDR3 protein: CASSRDEDTQYF
J gene: TRBJ2-3
V gene: TRBV3-1
D gene: .
clone size: .

CDR3 DNA: TGTGCCAGCGGGCCAAGGAAGACTGAAGCTTTCTTT
CDR3 protein: CASGPRKTEAFF
J gene: TRBJ1-1
V gene: TRBV2
D gene: .
clone size: .

CDR3 DNA: TGCAGTGCTAGGCCCCTAGCGGTCTCCTACAATGAGCAGTTCTTC
CDR3 protein: CSARPLAVSYNEQFF
J gene: TRBJ2-1
V gene: TRBV20-1
D gene: TRBD2
clone size: many

CDR3 DNA: TGTGCCAGCAGCTTATTGGGGAACACTGAAGCTTTCTTT
CDR3 protein: CASSLLGNTEAFF
J gene: TRBJ1-1
V gene: TRBV7-3
D gene: .
clone size: many

CDR3 DNA: TGCGCCAGCAGCGCGGCAGGGGCGGCGAACACCATATATTTT
CDR3 protein: CASSAAGAANTIYF
J gene: TRBJ1-3
V gene: TRBV4-3
D gene: .
clone size: few

CDR3 DNA: TGCAGTGCTGGGGGGACAGGGATATCACCCCTCCACTTT
CDR3 protein: CSAGGTGISPLHF
J gene: TRBJ1-6
V gene: TRBV20-1
D gene: TRBD1
clone size: once

CDR3 DNA: TGTGCCAGCAGTTACTCGATACTAGCCACCGGGGAGCTGTTTTTT
CDR3 protein: CASSYSILATGELFF
J gene: TRBJ2-2
V gene: TRBV6-5
D gene: .
clone size: .

CDR3 DNA: TGCAGTGCTAGGTCGGGGTTCCAAAGGGAGATCCGGCAAGAGACCCAGTACTTC
CDR3 protein: CSARSGFQREIRQETQYF
J gene: TRBJ2-5
V gene: TRBV20-1
D gene: .
clone size: .

CDR3 DNA: TGCAGCGCCCGGGCCCCTTACACAGATACGCAGTATTTT
CDR3 protein: CSARAPYTDTQYF
J gene: TRBJ2-3
V gene: TRBV29-1
D gene: .
clone size: .

CDR3 DNA: TGTGCCAGCAGCCGAACCGACAGGGGACGCTACACCTTC
CDR3 protein: CASSRTDRGRYTF
J gene: TRBJ1-2
V gene: TRBV7-9
D gene: TRBD1
clone size: .

CDR3 DNA: TGTGCCAGCAGCTTGGTATGGGACAGGGCCACTGAAGCTTTCTTT
CDR3 protein: CASSLVWDRATEAFF
J gene: TRBJ1-1
V gene: TRBV7-2
D gene: TRBD1
clone size: few

CDR3 DNA: TGTGCCAGCAGCCAAGGGGGGACAGGGAGCGAAAAACTGTTTTTT
CDR3 protein: CASSQGGTGSEKLFF
J gene: TRBJ1-4
V gene: TRBV4-2
D gene: TRBD1
clone size: few

CDR3 DNA: TGTGCCAGCAGTTACCGCGGCGGGATAGAGACCCAGTACTTC
CDR3 protein: CASSYRGGIETQYF
J gene: TRBJ2-5
V gene: TRBV6-5
D gene: .
clone size: many

CDR3 DNA: TGCGCCAGCAGCTTGATCGGTTCGGGGGAAGAGACCCAGTACTTC
CDR3 protein: CASSLIGSGEETQYF
J gene: TRBJ2-5
V gene: TRBV5-1
D gene: .
clone size: .

CDR3 DNA: TGCGCCAGCCGTAGAGGGCATTCCGGAGATACGCAGTATTTT
CDR3 protein: CASRRGHSGDTQYF
J gene: TRBJ2-3
V gene: TRBV5-1
D gene: .
clone size: many

CDR3 DNA: TGTGCCAGCAGTTACCCGACAGACCTTCCTGAAATTAACACCGGGGAGCTGTTTTTT
CDR3 protein: CASSYPTDLPEINTGELFF
J gene: TRBJ2-2
V gene: TRBV6-2/TRBV6-3
D gene: .
clone size: once

CDR3 DNA: TGTGCCAGCAGTTTCAGACGGGGGAACACTGAAGCTTTCTTT
CDR3 protein: CASSFRRGNTEAFF
J gene: TRBJ1-1
V gene: TRBV12-3/TRBV12-4
D gene: .
clone size: few

CDR3 DNA: TGCGCCAGCAGCTTGAGGGGGAGCGGAGAGACCCAGTACTTC
CDR3 protein: CASSLRGSGETQYF
J gene: TRBJ2-5
V gene: TRBV5-1
D gene: .
clone size: .

CDR3 DNA: TGTGCCAGCAGCCCTGTAGCGACAGCCGGCACAGATACGCAGTATTTT
CDR3 protein: CASSPVATAGTDTQYF
J gene: TRBJ2-3
V gene: TRBV7-3
D gene: .
clone size: .

CDR3 DNA: TGCGCCAGCAGCCCCGGGGCACAGGGGAGGAACACTGAAGCTTTCTTT
CDR3 protein: CASSPGAQGRNTEAFF
J gene: TRBJ1-1
V gene: TRBV4-1
D gene: TRBD1
clone size: .

CDR3 DNA: TGCGCCAGCAGCTGGGCGGGCGGCGAGAACACTGAAGCTTTCTTT
CDR3 protein: CASSWAGGENTEAFF
J gene: TRBJ1-1
V gene: TRBV5-1
D gene: .
clone size: few

CDR3 DNA: TGCGCCAGCAGCTTAACAGCCCCCTCCTACGAGCAGTACTTC
CDR3 protein: CASSLTAPSYEQYF
J gene: TRBJ2-7
V gene: TRBV5-1
D gene: .
clone size: few

CDR3 DNA: TGTGCCACCAGCAGAGGAACTCATACGCAGTATTTT
CDR3 protein: CATSRGTHTQYF
J gene: TRBJ2-3
V gene: TRBV15
D gene: .
clone size: many

CDR3 DNA: TGTGCCAGCAGCCCGGGGGCCTATGGCTACACCTTC
CDR3 protein: CASSPGAYGYTF
J gene: TRBJ1-2
V gene: TRBV5-6
D gene: .
clone size: many

CDR3 DNA: TGCGCCAGCAGCCAGCAGACAGGAGCCACCGGGGAGCTGTTTTTT
CDR3 protein: CASSQQTGATGELFF
J gene: TRBJ2-2
V gene: TRBV4-1
D gene: .
clone size: .

CDR3 DNA: TGTGCCGTCGGGATTACTAGCGGGGGTGACCTCGGAGAGACCCAGTACTTC
CDR3 protein: CAVGITSGGDLGETQYF
J gene: TRBJ2-5
V gene: TRBV10-3
D gene: TRBD2
clone size: .

CDR3 DNA: TGCGCCAGCAGCCAAGAGGGTTTGGGGGGGAATTCACCCCTCCACTTT
CDR3 protein: CASSQEGLGGNSPLHF
J gene: TRBJ1-6
V gene: TRBV4-1
D gene: .
clone size: .

CDR3 DNA: TGTGCCATCAGTGCCGGGACAGGGTTGGATGATTCACCCCTCCACTTT
CDR3 protein: CAISAGTGLDDSPLHF
J gene: TRBJ1-6
V gene: TRBV10-3
D gene: TRBD1
clone size: .

CDR3 DNA: TGTGCCAGCAGCTTAGTAGCAGGGGAAGGGGAGACCCAGTACTTC
CDR3 protein: CASSLVAGEGETQYF
J gene: TRBJ2-5
V gene: TRBV7-2
D gene: .
clone size: few

CDR3 DNA: TGCGCCAGCAGCTTGGACCGGGGGGAGAATCAGCCCCAGCATTTT
CDR3 protein: CASSLDRGENQPQHF
J gene: TRBJ1-5
V gene: TRBV5-1
D gene: .
clone size: few

CDR3 DNA: TGCAGCGCGAGCGGACAGCAATATGGCTACACCTTC
CDR3 protein: CSASGQQYGYTF
J gene: TRBJ1-2
V gene: TRBV20-1
D gene: .
clone size: .

CDR3 DNA: TGTGCCAGTAGTCCTCGGACAGGCCTTAGCACAGATACGCAGTATTTT
CDR3 protein: CASSPRTGLSTDTQYF
J gene: TRBJ2-3
V gene: TRBV19
D gene: TRBD1
clone size: .

CDR3 DNA: TGTGCCAGCAGCCGGCTACAGGGGCGGGGCACTGAAGCTTTCTTT
CDR3 protein: CASSRLQGRGTEAFF
J gene: TRBJ1-1
V gene: TRBV7-9
D gene: TRBD1
clone size: once

CDR3 DNA: TGCGCCAGCAGCCAAGCGCGCGCAGGGACCTATGGCTACACCTTC
CDR3 protein: CASSQARAGTYGYTF
J gene: TRBJ1-2
V gene: TRBV4-3
D gene: .
clone size: few

CDR3 DNA: TGTGCCAGCTCGGACAGACAGGATTTCGGGGAGCTGTTTTTT
CDR3 protein: CASSDRQDFGELFF
J gene: TRBJ2-2
V gene: TRBV18
D gene: .
clone size: .

CDR3 DNA: TGTGCCAGCAGCCAAGATGCGGGGACCCAGTACTTC
CDR3 protein: CASSQDAGTQYF
J gene: TRBJ2-5
V gene: TRBV3-1
D gene: .
clone size: .

CDR3 DNA: TGCGCCAGCAGCTTGTCTGCCGGCGACGATGAGCAGTTCTTC
CDR3 protein: CASSLSAGDDEQFF
J gene: TRBJ2-1
V gene: TRBV5-1
D gene: .
clone size: many

CDR3 DNA: TGCGCCAGCAGCACAGGGGACCGGGATGGCTACACCTTC
CDR3 protein: CASSTGDRDGYTF
J gene: TRBJ1-2
V gene: TRBV5-1
D gene: TRBD1
clone size: many

CDR3 DNA: TGTGCCAGCAGCCTGCAGGGTACGGCACCCCTCCACTTT
CDR3 protein: CASSLQGTAPLHF
J gene: TRBJ1-6
V gene: TRBV7-2
D gene: .
clone size: few